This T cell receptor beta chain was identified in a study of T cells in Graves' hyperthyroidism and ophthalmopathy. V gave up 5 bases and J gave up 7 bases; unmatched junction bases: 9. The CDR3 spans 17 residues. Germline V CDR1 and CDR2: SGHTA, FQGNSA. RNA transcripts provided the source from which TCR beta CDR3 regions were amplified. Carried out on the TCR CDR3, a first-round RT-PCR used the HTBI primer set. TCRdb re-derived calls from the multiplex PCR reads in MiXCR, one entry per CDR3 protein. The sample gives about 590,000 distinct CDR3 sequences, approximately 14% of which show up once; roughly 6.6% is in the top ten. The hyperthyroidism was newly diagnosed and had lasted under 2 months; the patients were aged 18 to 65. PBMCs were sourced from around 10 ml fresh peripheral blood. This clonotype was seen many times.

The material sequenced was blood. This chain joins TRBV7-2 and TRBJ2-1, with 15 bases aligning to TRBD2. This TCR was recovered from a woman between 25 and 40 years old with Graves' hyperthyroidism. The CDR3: CASSAPGLAGGRNEQFF. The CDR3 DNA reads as TGTGCCAGCAGCGCCCCGGGACTAGCGGGAGGAAGGAATGAGCAGTTCTTC.